Listed below are T cell receptor beta chains from one sample, sequenced in a study of CD8+CD57+ T cells in acquired aplastic anemia. TCRdb analysed the reads with MiXCR anew, one entry per CDR3 protein. This table has about 64,000 distinct CDR3 sequences, roughly 58% appearing once. The material sequenced was sorted CD4+, CD8+, or CD8+CD57+ T cells (not recorded which) from PBMCs. The receptors here all came from a human donor in good health, serving as a control. The CDR3 runs from the conserved cysteine through the conserved F or W. D genes are given only for firm matches. Expanded clones are given a class, and other clones once, few, many or no size at all.

. . TRBJ2-1 TRBV19 TGTGCCAGTAGTATGTCCGGGAACGGTGAGCAGTTCTTC CASSMSGNGEQFF
once . TRBJ2-7 TRBV29-1 TGCAGCGGCCTGGGGCTAGCCTACGAGCAGTACTTC CSGLGLAYEQYF
many TRBD2 TRBJ2-2 TRBV14 TGTGCCAGCAGCCCGGGACTAGCGGGAACCGGGGAGCTGTTTTTT CASSPGLAGTGELFF
. TRBD2 TRBJ2-7 TRBV15 TGTGCCACCAGCAGCCCCCCTGGCGGGAGGGCCTACGAGCAGTACTTC CATSSPPGGRAYEQYF
. TRBD1 TRBJ1-4 TRBV11-2 TGTGCCAGCAGCCCGGGACAGGGAAATGAAAAACTGTTTTTT CASSPGQGNEKLFF
. TRBD2 TRBJ2-3 TRBV2 TGTGCCAGCAGTGAACTCGCGGGAGGTACAGATACGCAGTATTTT CASSELAGGTDTQYF
. . TRBJ1-2 TRBV24-1 TGTGCCACCAGTGGGGGGACCGCTGGCTATGGCTACACCTTC CATSGGTAGYGYTF
. . TRBJ2-2 TRBV5-1 TGCGCCAGCAGCCCCCAGTCCGGGGGCGGGGGGGAGCTGTTTTTT CASSPQSGGGGELFF
many . TRBJ1-2 TRBV6-1 TGTGCCAGCAGATCCGTCGACCGGGACTTCAAGGGCTACACCTTC CASRSVDRDFKGYTF
. . TRBJ1-5 TRBV9 TGTGCCAGCAGGGGAAGCAATCAGCCCCAGCATTTT CASRGSNQPQHF
. . TRBJ2-2 TRBV7-2 TGTGCCAGCAGCTTAGTTTCGAACACCGGGGAGCTGTTTTTT CASSLVSNTGELFF
few TRBD1 TRBJ2-7 TRBV19 TGTGCCAGTAGTCCGCGGACAGGCCGCTACGAGCAGTACTTC CASSPRTGRYEQYF
. . TRBJ1-2 TRBV15 TGTGCCACCAGCAGTTCGGTAAACTATGGCTACACCTTC CATSSSVNYGYTF
. TRBD1 TRBJ2-5 TRBV2 TGTGCCAGCAGTGAGAGGGACAGGTGGTGGGAGACCCAGTACTTC CASSERDRWWETQYF
many TRBD1 TRBJ1-1 TRBV11-2 TGTGCCAGCAGCGCCTACCCACCCGGGACAGGGGAAGAGGGCACTGAAGCTTTCTTT CASSAYPPGTGEEGTEAFF
medium-sized . TRBJ1-4 TRBV24-1 TGTGCCACCAGTGATCCCAGGTCGAGGCGGGAAAAACTGTTTTTT CATSDPRSRREKLFF
. . TRBJ2-1 TRBV2 TGTGCCACCAGTGATTTCGCGCAGGGGAGCGAGCAGTTCTTC CATSDFAQGSEQFF
many . TRBJ2-5 TRBV5-6 TGTGCCAGCAGCTTAGACCGGACCGGGTTTGAGACCCAGTACTTC CASSLDRTGFETQYF
. . TRBJ2-5 TRBV2 TGTGCCAGCAGGGGGGAGACCCAGTACTTC CASRGETQYF
. TRBD1 TRBJ2-2 TRBV29-1 TGCAGCGTCGACCTAACAGGGGCCGCGAACACCGGGGAGCTGTTTTTT CSVDLTGAANTGELFF
once TRBD1 TRBJ1-1 TRBV29-1 TGCAGCGTTGGGACCGGGACAGGGGGGTCTGAAGCTTTCTTT CSVGTGTGGSEAFF
many TRBD2 TRBJ2-1 TRBV19 TGTGCCAGTATTGCACTAGCGGGCCCCTACAATGAGCAGTTCTTC CASIALAGPYNEQFF
. . TRBJ1-2 TRBV11-1 TGTGCCAGCAGCTTATCCCCCCCCGGCCAACGGGTCTATGGCTACACCTTC CASSLSPPGQRVYGYTF
once . TRBJ1-6 TRBV7-2 TGTGCCAGCAGCTTAACCTCCTATAATTCACCCCTCCACTTT CASSLTSYNSPLHF
. . TRBJ1-6 TRBV19 TGTGCCAGTAGACTAGACGTAGGGTCTTCACCCCTCCACTTT CASRLDVGSSPLHF
medium-sized . TRBJ2-7 TRBV20-1 TGCAGTGCTACCCCGGAGTCGCCCTACGAGCAGTACTTC CSATPESPYEQYF
medium-sized . TRBJ1-2 TRBV10-2 TGCGCCAGCAGCCAGACTTCTTATGGCTACACCTTC CASSQTSYGYTF